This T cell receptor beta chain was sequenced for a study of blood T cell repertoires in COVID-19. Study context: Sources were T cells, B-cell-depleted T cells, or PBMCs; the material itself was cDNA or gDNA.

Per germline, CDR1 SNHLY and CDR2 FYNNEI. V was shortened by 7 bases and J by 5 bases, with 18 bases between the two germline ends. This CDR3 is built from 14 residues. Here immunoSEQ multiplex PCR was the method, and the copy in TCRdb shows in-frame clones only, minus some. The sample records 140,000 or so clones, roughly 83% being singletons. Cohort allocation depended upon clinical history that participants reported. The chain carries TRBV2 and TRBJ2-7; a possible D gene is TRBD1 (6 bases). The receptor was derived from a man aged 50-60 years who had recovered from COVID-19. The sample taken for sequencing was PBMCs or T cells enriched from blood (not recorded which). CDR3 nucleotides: TGTGCCAGCAAGGACAGATCGCAGGGCAACGAGCAGTACTTC. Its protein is CASKDRSQGNEQYF.